A single sample is the source of the 24 T cell receptor beta chains below, sequenced in a study of blood T cell repertoires in COVID-19. Assay used: immunoSEQ multiplex PCR; TCRdb lists only in-frame clones, some missing. The data hold 25,000 to 30,000 clones, with approximately 76% observed a single time. Sequences were obtained from peripheral blood. Every receptor here comes from a man between 65 and 79 years old with acute or convalescent COVID-19.

The chain recombines TRBV27 with TRBJ2-1, with 8 bases aligning to TRBD2. This CDR3 is built from 17 residues. Trimming cost V 2 bases and J 9 bases; bases outside gene matches: 15. Per the germline V gene, CDR1 is MNHEY and CDR2 is SMNVEV (reference sequence). The CDR3, as DNA: TGTGCCAGCAGTTTAGCCCCCCCACGATCCCTAGCGGGTGAGCAGTTCTTC. Translated: CASSLAPPRSLAGEQFF.

This chain joins TRBV2 and TRBJ2-1, with 10 bases identical to TRBD2. The CDR3 runs to 15 residues. Unmatched junction bases numbered 12, after V lost 6 bases and J lost 10 bases. In germline, CDR1 is SNHLY, CDR2 FYNNEI. CDR3 amino acids: CASRPVPSGGWEQFF. The CDR3 DNA sequence: TGTGCCAGCAGGCCGGTTCCTAGCGGGGGTTGGGAGCAGTTCTTC.

The chain carries TRBV6-5 and TRBJ2-1, with 7 bases aligning to TRBD1. The CDR3 extends over 15 amino acids. With 6 bases clipped from V and 1 base from J, the junction kept 6 bases outside the gene matches. Looked up from germline, CDR1 is MNHEY and CDR2 is SVGAGI. CDR3 amino acids: CASSSDRESYNEQFF. DNA for the CDR3: TGTGCCAGCAGCTCAGACAGGGAGTCCTACAATGAGCAGTTCTTC.

This clone occurred once. This chain connects TRBV6-2 or TRBV6-3 to TRBJ2-7, with 12 bases lining up with TRBD2. The CDR3 totals 16 residues. CDR1 and CDR2 from the germline V gene are MNHEY and SVGEGT. Trimming cost V 6 bases and J 0 bases; bases outside gene matches: 6. The CDR3 nucleotides read TGTGCCAGCAGCCAAGGACTAGCGGGAAGCTCCTACGAGCAGTACTTC. Protein product: CASSQGLAGSSYEQYF.

J is TRBJ2-2 and V is TRBV5-4, with unresolved D. This CDR3 contains 14 residues. Deletions cut 2 bases from V and 6 bases from J, with 11 bases between. Germline CDR1 SGHNT, CDR2 YYREEE (reference sequence). CDR3 in amino acids: CASSFAVVAGELFF. CDR3 DNA sequence: TGTGCCAGCAGCTTCGCGGTTGTCGCCGGGGAGCTGTTTTTT.

The chain couples TRBV10-1 to TRBJ2-4; tentatively, D is TRBD1 (6 bases). CDR3 length: 17 amino acids. V was cut by 0 bases and J by 0 bases, with 12 bases left in between. Germline lookup yields CDR1 WNHNN and CDR2 SYGVQD (reference sequence). This chain's CDR3 is CASSESTGRLAKNIQYF. As DNA, the CDR3 is TGCGCCAGCAGTGAGTCGACAGGTCGGCTAGCCAAAAACATTCAGTACTTC.

J is TRBJ1-5 and V is TRBV28; unclear D gene. CDR1 is MDHEN and CDR2 is SYDVKM in the germline V gene. This CDR3 has 15 amino acids. The germline V and J ends were trimmed by 1 base and 1 base, with 8 bases remaining between them. The chain's CDR3 is CASSLLYTSNQPQHF. CDR3 bases: TGTGCCAGCAGTTTATTATACACGAGCAATCAGCCCCAGCATTTT.

This chain links TRBV28 with TRBJ1-4, with 9 bases fitting TRBD1. This CDR3 spans 12 amino acids. J gave up 7 bases and V 8 bases, and 2 bases lay outside the gene matches. From germline, CDR1 is MDHEN and CDR2 SYDVKM. The CDR3 protein is CASGQGSEKLFF. The CDR3 DNA follows: TGTGCCAGCGGACAGGGGAGTGAAAAACTGTTTTTT.

This clone was seen just once. J is TRBJ1-4 and V is TRBV19, with 8 bases aligning to TRBD1. The CDR3 is made up of 15 amino acids. V shed 5 bases and J 8 bases; nucleotides not matched to a gene: 10. Looked up from germline, CDR1 is LNHDA and CDR2 is SQIVND (reference sequence). CDR3 region: CASSGQGALGEKLFF. The CDR3 DNA sequence: TGTGCCAGTAGTGGCCAGGGGGCCTTAGGGGAAAAACTGTTTTTT.

The CDR3: CASSPGTGEYGYTF. CDR3 in DNA: TGTGCCAGCAGTCCCGGGACAGGGGAATATGGCTACACCTTC. The J gene is TRBJ1-2, the V gene TRBV28; 10 nucleotides agree with TRBD1. The V gene's germline CDR1 is MDHEN and CDR2 SYDVKM. After removal of 5 bases from V and 5 bases from J, the junction contained 5 bases not matched to a gene. The CDR3 runs 14 residues.

The V call is TRBV30, the J call TRBJ2-2; D possibly corresponds to TRBD2 (6 bases). The CDR3 is made up of 14 amino acids. Between the trimmed V and J ends, which lost 0 bases and 6 bases, there was a span of 11 bases. CDR1 and CDR2 (germline): GTSNPN, SVGIG (reference sequence). CDR3 sequence: CAWSVVGEAGELFF. Here the CDR3 DNA reads TGTGCCTGGAGTGTAGTCGGGGAGGCCGGGGAGCTGTTTTTT.

This clone occurred a few times. This chain connects TRBV28 to TRBJ1-2, with D perhaps TRBD1 (5 bases). CDR3 length equals 13 residues. Germline V CDR1 and CDR2: MDHEN, SYDVKM. The V end lost 2 bases, the J end lost 7 bases, and 11 bases lay between the germline ends. CDR3 sequence: CASSLVQVLGYTF. The CDR3 nucleotides are TGTGCCAGCAGTTTAGTACAGGTTCTTGGCTACACCTTC.

The V and J genes are TRBV5-1 and TRBJ2-5; TRBD1 agrees at 9 bases. This CDR3 has 14 residues. Trimming removed 3 bases from V and 5 bases from J; junction bases left unmatched: 5. The germline V gene encodes CDR1 SGHRS and CDR2 YFSETQ. As DNA, the CDR3 is TGCGCCAGCAGCTCGGGGACAGGGAGGGAGACCCAGTACTTC. Translated: CASSSGTGRETQYF.

Turning to this clone: The germline gene is not matched at one end of the junction; a read error may be the cause. The CDR3 loop is CASSDLRTDTRNF. CDR3 bases: TGTGCCAGCAGTGACCTTAGGACAGACACGCGTAACTTC. The chain employs TRBV6-2 or TRBV6-3 and TRBJ2-7, with D tentatively TRBD1 (6 bases). The CDR3 extends over 13 amino acids. Germline lookup yields CDR1 MNHEY and CDR2 SVGEGT.

V is TRBV6-5 and J is TRBJ2-5; the match to TRBD1 covers 8 bases. The junction had 6 bases not matched to a gene; V was cut back by 4 bases and J by 5 bases. The germline gives CDR1 MNHEY, CDR2 SVGAGI. The CDR3 runs 14 residues. CDR3 region: CASSSRGQDETQYF. The CDR3 coding sequence is TGTGCCAGCAGTTCCAGGGGGCAGGATGAGACCCAGTACTTC.

V gene TRBV3-1 (or the pseudogene TRBV3-2) combines with J gene TRBJ1-5; TRBD1 is a possible D gene (5 bases). The CDR3 is 16 amino acids. The V gene's germline CDR1 is LGHDT and CDR2 YNNKEL (reference sequence). V lost 0 bases to trimming and J lost 7 bases, with 16 bases between them. The CDR3 coding sequence is TGTGCCAGCAGCCAAGAAGGTTACGGCAGGGTCCAGCCCCAGCATTTT. It encodes CASSQEGYGRVQPQHF.

The rearrangement joins TRBV5-8 to TRBJ1-3, with D perhaps TRBD1 (6 bases). The V gene's germline CDR1 is SGHTS and CDR2 YDEGEE. The ends were cut back, 2 bases at V and 2 bases at J, with 11 bases in the middle. This CDR3 has 15 amino acids. The CDR3 DNA reads TGTGCCAGCAGCTTAAACTCAGGGGCTGGAAACACCATATATTTT. The encoded protein is CASSLNSGAGNTIYF.

Only a few counts were recorded for this clone. The rearrangement joins TRBV6-6 to TRBJ1-5; 8 bases match TRBD1. Germline V gene sequence: CDR1 MNHNY, CDR2 SVGAGI (reference sequence). This CDR3 comprises 14 residues. With V trimmed by 6 bases and J by 4 bases, 5 bases remained unmatched. The CDR3 sequence: CASSLRQGNQPQHF. The CDR3 DNA follows: TGTGCCAGCAGCCTTAGACAGGGGAATCAGCCCCAGCATTTT.

The rearrangement links TRBV19 to TRBJ1-4; D is undetermined. The V gene lost 7 bases and the J gene lost 0 bases, with 6 bases spanning the gap. CDR1 and CDR2 (germline): LNHDA, SQIVND (reference sequence). This CDR3 has 13 amino acids. CDR3 residues: CASMSSTNEKLFF. The CDR3, as DNA: TGTGCCAGTATGAGTTCAACTAATGAAAAACTGTTTTTT. The full variable domain, completed using reference TRBV19 and TRBJ1-4, is DGGITQSPKYLFRKEGQNVTLSCEQNLNHDAMYWYRQDPGQGLRLIYYSQIVNDFQKGDIAEGYSVSREKKESFPLTVTSAQKNPTAFYLCASMSSTNEKLFFGSGTQLSVL.

This rearrangement joins TRBV9 to TRBJ2-1, with D tentatively TRBD2 (6 bases). V lost 1 base and J lost 4, with 9 bases in between. The CDR3 extends over 14 amino acids. Germline V gene lookup returns CDR1 SGDLS and CDR2 YYNGEE. CDR3 bases: TGTGCCAGCAGCGTAACTAGCAGTTACAATGAGCAGTTCTTC. This translates into CASSVTSSYNEQFF.

The chain has TRBV9 and TRBJ1-4; TRBD1 agrees at 9 bases. The CDR3 is 16 amino acids. Trimming took 2 bases from V and 8 from J; bases not matched to a gene: 10. Germline V CDR1 and CDR2: SGDLS, YYNGEE. The CDR3 region is CASSVSIGTGLEKLFF. CDR3 nucleotide sequence: TGTGCCAGCAGCGTCTCAATCGGGACAGGGTTAGAAAAACTGTTTTTT.

The rearrangement uses TRBV6-5 and TRBJ2-1; 8 nucleotides line up with TRBD2. This CDR3 contains 15 residues. The V gene end was trimmed by 5 bases and the J gene end by 0 bases; junction bases not matched to a gene: 3. Per the germline V gene, CDR1 is MNHEY and CDR2 is SVGAGI. CDR3 region: CASSRSGASYNEQFF. The DNA of the CDR3 is TGTGCCAGCAGTCGTAGCGGGGCCTCCTACAATGAGCAGTTCTTC.

The J gene is TRBJ1-1, the V gene TRBV19; TRBD1 is a possible D gene (6 bases). CDR1 LNHDA and CDR2 SQIVND come from the germline V gene (reference sequence). Trimming took 10 bases from V and 0 from J, leaving 15 bases between them. The CDR3 has 14 residues. CDR3 sequence reads: CATKTGHLNTEAFF. CDR3 bases: TGTGCCACCAAAACGGGACACCTGAACACTGAAGCTTTCTTT.

This sequence joins TRBV2 and TRBJ2-1; D is possibly TRBD2 (5 bases). V was shortened by 7 bases and J by 4 bases, with 11 bases between the two germline ends. From germline, CDR1 is SNHLY and CDR2 FYNNEI. CDR3 length equals 13 residues. The CDR3 loop reads CASTYGVYNEQFF. CDR3 nucleotides: TGTGCCAGCACCTACGGGGTTTACAATGAGCAGTTCTTC.